This TCR beta chain originates from a study of CD8+ T cells in alopecia areata. The wider study: Treated patients were given oral tofacitinib, which was dosed at 5 to 10 mg twice daily.

Treatment here: oral pan-JAK inhibitor, 5-10 mg twice daily. Specimens obtained from alopecia areata patients comprised lesional scalp punch biopsies and peripheral blood. In its sample, this clone was seen once. CDR1 is SNHLY, CDR2 FYNNEI, per germline. The CDR3 is 15 residues long. V was trimmed by 6 bases and J by 7 bases, leaving 18 bases between them. Extracted RNA was reverse transcribed, and the resulting cDNA served as sequencing template. The protocol was immunoSEQ multiplex PCR, while the TCRdb copy is restricted to in-frame clones and leaves out a portion. Found here are fewer than 250,000 clones, roughly two fifths of them singletons; the top ten hold 0.48%.

The sample consisted of CD4+ T cells sorted from blood, taken at approximately week 34, from a patient treated with tofacitinib. The clonotype originates from a human donor with alopecia areata. This sequence joins TRBV2 and TRBJ1-4, with D possibly matching TRBD1 (5 bases). In nucleotides, the CDR3 is TGTGCCAGCAGCGTCCTCGGGACGCCTGGTGAAAAACTGTTTTTT. This translates into CASSVLGTPGEKLFF. Using reference TRBV2 and TRBJ1-4 for the parts outside the CDR3, the full variable domain is EPEVTQTPSHQVTQMGQEVILRCVPISNHLYFYWYRQILGQKVEFLVSFYNNEISEKSEIFDDQFSVERPDGSNFTLKIRSTKLEDSAMYFCASSVLGTPGEKLFFGSGTQLSVL.